This TCR beta chain was sequenced during a study of blood T cell repertoires in COVID-19. About the study: Nucleic acid was either cDNA or gDNA, and it came from T cells, B-cell-depleted T cells, or PBMCs.

Authors' data handling: Amplifying reference gene primers gave estimates of nucleated cell counts. Using immunoSEQ multiplex PCR, the repertoire was profiled, and TCRdb retains in-frame clones only, with some absent. V, J and clone size are those of that table, while D and trimming were read from the DNA. The repertoire holds 150,000 to 200,000 clones, with roughly 86% as singletons. The V gene end was trimmed by 4 bases and the J gene end by 6 bases; junction bases not matched to a gene: 7. The CDR3 totals 14 residues. Germline values: CDR1 SGHTA, CDR2 FQGTGA. Sequences were obtained from peripheral blood. V gene TRBV7-3 combines with J gene TRBJ2-3; 7 bases are a match to TRBD1. The TCR sequence derives from a man aged 40-50 years with active or convalescent COVID-19. In DNA form, the CDR3 reads TGTGCCAGCAGCTCAGGGGGACCGGGGGATACGCAGTATTTT. Translation gives CASSSGGPGDTQYF.